Listed below are T cell receptor beta chains from one sample, sequenced in a study of the immune and genomic landscape of osteosarcoma. Some clones are missing from TCRdb's copy, which holds only in-frame ones; the method was immunoSEQ multiplex PCR. The repertoire consists of approximately 5,900 clones, with 65% to 80% occurring once and the leading ten covering about 15%. The sample consisted of osteosarcoma tumor tissue from the lung. These receptors originate from a human donor with osteosarcoma. CDR3s include the opening cysteine and the closing phenylalanine or tryptophan. A D gene is named only where the DNA matches it firmly. The listing skips clone size in some rows; elsewhere it reads once, few, many or a size class.

J: TRBJ2-1; length: 16; size: few; V: TRBV7-9; D: NA; DNA: TGTGCCAGCAGCTTAGCGCTCCCCGATCACGTCAATGAGCAGTTCTTC; CDR3: CASSLALPDHVNEQFF
J: TRBJ2-1; length: 11; size: NA; V: TRBV20-1; D: NA; DNA: TGCAGTGCTAGAGTGACCCCCACGAAGTTCTTC; CDR3: CSARVTPTKFF
J: TRBJ1-5; length: 17; size: NA; V: TRBV2; D: TRBD1; DNA: TGTGCCAGCAGTCCAACCGGGACAGGAAACTTCAATCAGCCCCAGCATTTT; CDR3: CASSPTGTGNFNQPQHF
J: TRBJ1-5; length: 13; size: NA; V: TRBV19; D: TRBD1; DNA: TGTGCCACCAACCGGGACAGAAATCAGCCCCAGCATTTT; CDR3: CATNRDRNQPQHF
J: TRBJ2-7; length: 13; size: few; V: TRBV7-9; D: NA; DNA: TGTGCCAGCAGGTCCGGGACTGATTACGAGCAGTACTTC; CDR3: CASRSGTDYEQYF
J: TRBJ1-2; length: 17; size: few; V: TRBV5-1; D: TRBD1; DNA: TGCGCCAGCAGCAGCCGGACAGGGCCGGAGATTGGAGGAGGCTACACCTTC; CDR3: CASSSRTGPEIGGGYTF
J: TRBJ2-5; length: 17; size: NA; V: TRBV19; D: NA; DNA: TGTGCCAGTAGTCCCCTCTACGGCGGGAACTCCCAAGAGACCCAGTACTTC; CDR3: CASSPLYGGNSQETQYF
J: TRBJ1-1; length: 14; size: NA; V: TRBV28; D: NA; DNA: TGTGCCAGCAGTACGGGTGGGTTCGGCACTGAAGCTTTCTTT; CDR3: CASSTGGFGTEAFF
J: TRBJ2-5; length: 14; size: large; V: TRBV19; D: TRBD2; DNA: TGTGCCAGTTCAGCGGGAGGGCAGGGAGAGACCCAGTACTTC; CDR3: CASSAGGQGETQYF
J: TRBJ2-3; length: 15; size: NA; V: TRBV4-3; D: NA; DNA: TGCGCCAGCAGCCAAGAGGTTTATGGGACCCACCCCCAGTATTTT; CDR3: CASSQEVYGTHPQYF
J: TRBJ2-1; length: 13; size: NA; V: TRBV19; D: NA; DNA: TGTGCCAGCAGATTACGCACCCCCCATGAGCAGTTCTTC; CDR3: CASRLRTPHEQFF
J: TRBJ1-1; length: 16; size: NA; V: TRBV5-5; D: TRBD1; DNA: TGTGCCAGCAGCTTAGCCCAGGGGGCTTCGAACACTGAAGCTTTCTTT; CDR3: CASSLAQGASNTEAFF
J: TRBJ1-5; length: 14; size: medium-sized; V: TRBV6-5; D: TRBD1; DNA: TGTGCCAGCAGACGCCGGGACAGGGATCAGCCCCAGCATTTT; CDR3: CASRRRDRDQPQHF
J: TRBJ2-5; length: 14; size: NA; V: TRBV5-5; D: NA; DNA: TGTGCCAGCAGCCAACACACAGTAGAAGAGACCCAGTACTTC; CDR3: CASSQHTVEETQYF
J: TRBJ1-3; length: 18; size: NA; V: TRBV18; D: NA; DNA: TGTGCCAGCTCACCGCTGGGGCAGCTACAAATCTCTGGAAACACCATATATTTT; CDR3: CASSPLGQLQISGNTIYF
J: TRBJ2-6; length: 13; size: NA; V: TRBV19; D: NA; DNA: TGTGCCAGTACCATGGCCGGGGCCAACGTCCTGACTTTC; CDR3: CASTMAGANVLTF
J: TRBJ2-5; length: 15; size: NA; V: TRBV6-1; D: TRBD1; DNA: TGTGCCAGCAGAGACCGGGACAGGGGAATAGAGACCCAGTACTTC; CDR3: CASRDRDRGIETQYF
J: TRBJ2-1; length: 18; size: NA; V: TRBV28; D: TRBD2; DNA: TGTGCCAGCAGTTTAACTAGCGGCGCCCGACCTCCCTACAATGAGCAGTTCTTC; CDR3: CASSLTSGARPPYNEQFF
J: TRBJ1-3; length: 16; size: NA; V: TRBV6-1; D: TRBD1; DNA: TGTGCCAGCAGTGAATGGGGGACAGGACCTGGAAACACCATATATTTT; CDR3: CASSEWGTGPGNTIYF
J: TRBJ2-2; length: 15; size: NA; V: TRBV6-4; D: NA; DNA: TGTGCCAGCAGTGCCGATAGCGGGAACACCGGGGAGCTGTTTTTT; CDR3: CASSADSGNTGELFF
J: TRBJ1-2; length: 14; size: NA; V: TRBV5-5; D: NA; DNA: TGTGCCAGCAGCTTGGCTGGTGCAATCTATGGCTACACCTTC; CDR3: CASSLAGAIYGYTF
J: TRBJ2-2; length: 12; size: few; V: TRBV11-3; D: NA; DNA: TGTGCCAGCAGCTCCCCCACCGGGGAGCTGTTTTTT; CDR3: CASSSPTGELFF
J: TRBJ1-2; length: 15; size: NA; V: TRBV5-5; D: TRBD1; DNA: TGTGCCAGCAGGAACCACGACAGGGTTCGAGTCGGCTACACCTTC; CDR3: CASRNHDRVRVGYTF
J: TRBJ1-5; length: 12; size: NA; V: TRBV28; D: NA; DNA: TGTGCCAGCAGCACCCTCTTAGAGCCCCAGCATTTT; CDR3: CASSTLLEPQHF
J: TRBJ1-1; length: 15; size: medium-sized; V: TRBV7-2; D: NA; DNA: TGTGCCAGCAGCGCCCCGGACATGGGGAACACTGAAGCTTTCTTT; CDR3: CASSAPDMGNTEAFF
J: TRBJ2-6; length: 18; size: NA; V: TRBV4-3; D: TRBD1; DNA: TGCGCCAGCAGCCAAGCCGGGACAGAGAGCTCTGGGGCCAACGTCCTGACTTTC; CDR3: CASSQAGTESSGANVLTF
J: TRBJ1-4; length: 16; size: NA; V: TRBV21-1; D: NA; DNA: TGTGCCAGCAGCTGGGACAGCCCCAATCTAAATGAAAAACTGTTTTTT; CDR3: CASSWDSPNLNEKLFF
J: TRBJ2-1; length: 15; size: NA; V: TRBV11-2; D: TRBD2; DNA: TGTGCCAGCAGCGTCGGGGGGAGCTCCTACAATGAGCAGTTCTTC; CDR3: CASSVGGSSYNEQFF
J: TRBJ1-1; length: 13; size: NA; V: TRBV7-3; D: NA; DNA: TGTGCCAGCAGCTTGACTTCTAACACTGAAGCTTTCTTT; CDR3: CASSLTSNTEAFF
J: TRBJ1-2; length: 15; size: NA; V: TRBV6-1; D: NA; DNA: TGTGCCAGCAGTGAAGCGCTTCAGGGGACCTATGGCTACACCTTC; CDR3: CASSEALQGTYGYTF
J: TRBJ2-6; length: 13; size: few; V: TRBV18; D: NA; DNA: TGTGCCAGCTCACCCTCTGGGGCCAACGTCCTGACTTTC; CDR3: CASSPSGANVLTF
J: TRBJ1-1; length: 16; size: NA; V: TRBV11-2; D: TRBD1; DNA: TGTGCCAGCAGCTTAGGCGGGACAGGGAAGAACACTGAAGCTTTCTTT; CDR3: CASSLGGTGKNTEAFF
J: TRBJ2-7; length: 14; size: few; V: TRBV6-6; D: NA; DNA: TGTGCCAGCACCTCGCGGGGGCGTAACGACGAGCAGTACTTC; CDR3: CASTSRGRNDEQYF
J: TRBJ2-1; length: 20; size: NA; V: TRBV18; D: TRBD1; DNA: TGTGCCAGCTCACCTCAGGGCGGACAGGGGCCGGGAGGCCGTTCCAATGAGCAGTTCTTC; CDR3: CASSPQGGQGPGGRSNEQFF
J: TRBJ1-5; length: 15; size: few; V: TRBV18; D: NA; DNA: TGTGCCAGCTCACATACTACGGCAAGGGCTCAGCCCCAGCATTTT; CDR3: CASSHTTARAQPQHF
J: TRBJ1-1; length: 12; size: once; V: TRBV7-3; D: TRBD1; DNA: TGTGCCAGCAGCTTCCAGGGGGGGGAAGCTTTCTTT; CDR3: CASSFQGGEAFF
J: TRBJ2-1; length: 18; size: NA; V: TRBV7-2; D: TRBD2; DNA: TGTGCCAGCAGCAGCCCCGGGACTAGCGACCGGCTCAGGAATGAGCAGTTCTTC; CDR3: CASSSPGTSDRLRNEQFF
J: TRBJ1-3; length: 14; size: few; V: TRBV6-1; D: NA; DNA: TGTGCCAGCAGTGAAGCGGCCGGGGGAAACACCATATATTTT; CDR3: CASSEAAGGNTIYF
J: TRBJ2-1; length: 15; size: NA; V: TRBV14; D: TRBD1; DNA: TGTGCCAGCAGCTCCGACAGGGGGATCGCTGGTGAGCAGTTCTTC; CDR3: CASSSDRGIAGEQFF
J: TRBJ2-7; length: 13; size: NA; V: TRBV28; D: NA; DNA: TGTGCCAGCAGTCTTTTCCGCGCCTACGAGCAGTACTTC; CDR3: CASSLFRAYEQYF
J: TRBJ1-1; length: 11; size: NA; V: TRBV19; D: NA; DNA: TGTGCCAGTCTCCGACAGAATGAAGCTTTCTTT; CDR3: CASLRQNEAFF
J: TRBJ1-5; length: 15; size: NA; V: TRBV28; D: TRBD1; DNA: TGTGCCAGCAGCCTCCTTACAGGGGCCAGTCAGCCCCAGCATTTT; CDR3: CASSLLTGASQPQHF
J: TRBJ1-4; length: 16; size: NA; V: TRBV5-5; D: TRBD1; DNA: TGTGCCAGCAGCCCGACAGGGGATGCAACTAATGAAAAACTGTTTTTT; CDR3: CASSPTGDATNEKLFF
J: TRBJ2-2; length: 14; size: NA; V: TRBV4-3; D: NA; DNA: TGCGCCAGCAGCCGACAACTAGTGACCGGGGAGCTGTTTTTT; CDR3: CASSRQLVTGELFF
J: TRBJ1-5; length: 18; size: NA; V: TRBV16; D: TRBD1; DNA: TGTGCCAGCAGCCAAGTGACAGGGGGTATGGGAAACAATCAGCCCCAGCATTTT; CDR3: CASSQVTGGMGNNQPQHF
J: TRBJ2-5; length: 17; size: NA; V: TRBV2; D: NA; DNA: TGTGCCAGCAGTGATCCTATAGGGATATTGATGCAAGAGACCCAGTACTTC; CDR3: CASSDPIGILMQETQYF
J: TRBJ2-7; length: 16; size: NA; V: TRBV5-6; D: TRBD1; DNA: TGTGCCAGCAGCTCTCCCGGGACAGGGGGCGTAGGGGAGCAGTACTTC; CDR3: CASSSPGTGGVGEQYF
J: TRBJ1-1; length: 18; size: once; V: TRBV21-1; D: NA; DNA: TGTGCCAGCAGAATTCCCGGGGGTAGGGGCAGGACGAACACTGAAGCTTTCTTT; CDR3: CASRIPGGRGRTNTEAFF
J: TRBJ2-7; length: 13; size: NA; V: TRBV6-1; D: TRBD2; DNA: TGTGCCACCCGGACTAGCGGGGAGAGAGAGCAGTACTTC; CDR3: CATRTSGEREQYF
J: TRBJ2-2; length: 16; size: NA; V: TRBV13; D: TRBD2; DNA: TGTGCCAGCAGCTTACGGGGGGGATCGAACACCGGGGAGCTGTTTTTT; CDR3: CASSLRGGSNTGELFF
J: TRBJ1-1; length: 14; size: NA; V: TRBV7-3; D: NA; DNA: TGTGCCAGCAGCTTAATCGGGGCGAACACTGAAGCTTTCTTT; CDR3: CASSLIGANTEAFF
J: TRBJ1-1; length: 13; size: NA; V: TRBV6-6; D: NA; DNA: TGTGCCACCTCAGGGAGATACGGCACTGAAGCTTTCTTT; CDR3: CATSGRYGTEAFF
J: TRBJ1-1; length: 13; size: NA; V: TRBV18; D: NA; DNA: TGTGCCAGCTCACCACCGGGGAACACTGAAGCTTTCTTT; CDR3: CASSPPGNTEAFF
J: TRBJ1-6; length: 16; size: NA; V: TRBV30; D: NA; DNA: TGTGCCTGGAGTCGGGGCGGGAGCTCCTATAATTCACCCCTCCACTTT; CDR3: CAWSRGGSSYNSPLHF
J: TRBJ1-5; length: 13; size: NA; V: TRBV28; D: TRBD1; DNA: TGTGCCAGTTACGCGACAGGGGGTCAGCCCCAGCATTTT; CDR3: CASYATGGQPQHF
J: TRBJ2-7; length: 11; size: NA; V: TRBV20-1; D: NA; DNA: TGCAGTGCTAGGCAAGATTGCGAGCAGTACTTC; CDR3: CSARQDCEQYF
J: TRBJ2-1; length: 15; size: NA; V: TRBV11-3; D: NA; DNA: TGTGCCAGCAGCTTAGGGATCGGGCCCTCGGAGGAGCAGTTCTTC; CDR3: CASSLGIGPSEEQFF
J: TRBJ1-5; length: 20; size: NA; V: TRBV27; D: TRBD1; DNA: TGTGCCAGCAGTTCGCCCCTCCTGACAGGGGGCGAAGGTAGCAATCAGCCCCAGCATTTT; CDR3: CASSSPLLTGGEGSNQPQHF
J: TRBJ2-3; length: 16; size: NA; V: TRBV7-9; D: TRBD1; DNA: TGTGCCAGCAGTGACAGGGATTCTTCTAGCACAGATACGCAGTATTTT; CDR3: CASSDRDSSSTDTQYF
J: TRBJ1-1; length: 15; size: NA; V: TRBV7-9; D: TRBD1; DNA: TGTGCCAGCAGCTTAGTCCCGACAGGGGGCACTGAAGCTTTCTTT; CDR3: CASSLVPTGGTEAFF